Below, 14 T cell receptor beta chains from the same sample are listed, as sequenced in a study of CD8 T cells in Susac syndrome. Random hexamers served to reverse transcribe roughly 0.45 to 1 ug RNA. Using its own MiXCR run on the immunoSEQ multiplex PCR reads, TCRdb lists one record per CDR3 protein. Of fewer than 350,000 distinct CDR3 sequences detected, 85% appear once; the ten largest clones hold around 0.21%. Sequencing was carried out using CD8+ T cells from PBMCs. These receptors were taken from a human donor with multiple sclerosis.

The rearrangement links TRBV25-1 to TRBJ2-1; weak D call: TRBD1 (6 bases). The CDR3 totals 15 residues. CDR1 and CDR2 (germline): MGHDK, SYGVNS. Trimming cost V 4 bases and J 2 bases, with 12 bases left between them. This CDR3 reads CASSGQDPAYNEQFF. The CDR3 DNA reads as TGTGCCAGCAGTGGACAGGATCCGGCCTACAATGAGCAGTTCTTC.

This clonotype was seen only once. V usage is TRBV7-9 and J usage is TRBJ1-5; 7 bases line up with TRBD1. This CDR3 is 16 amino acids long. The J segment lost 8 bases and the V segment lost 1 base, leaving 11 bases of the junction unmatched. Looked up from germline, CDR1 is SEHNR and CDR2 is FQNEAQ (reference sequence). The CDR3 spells CASSLGAGGAPEPQHF. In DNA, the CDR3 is TGTGCCAGCAGCTTAGGGGCAGGGGGGGCCCCGGAGCCCCAGCATTTT.

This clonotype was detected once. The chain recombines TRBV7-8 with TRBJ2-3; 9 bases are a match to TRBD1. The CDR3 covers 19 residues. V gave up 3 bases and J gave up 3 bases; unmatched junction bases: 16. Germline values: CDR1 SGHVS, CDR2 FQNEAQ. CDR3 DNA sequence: TGTGCCAGCAGCTTCACGAAAGCCTTGGACAGGGGTGGGACAGATACGCAGTATTTT. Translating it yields CASSFTKALDRGGTDTQYF.

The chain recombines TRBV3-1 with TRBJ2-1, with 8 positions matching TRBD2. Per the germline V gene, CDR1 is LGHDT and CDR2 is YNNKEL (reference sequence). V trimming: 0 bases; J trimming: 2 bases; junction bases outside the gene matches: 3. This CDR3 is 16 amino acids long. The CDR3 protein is CASSQEREVTYNEQFF. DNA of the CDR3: TGTGCCAGCAGCCAAGAGCGGGAGGTAACCTACAATGAGCAGTTCTTC.

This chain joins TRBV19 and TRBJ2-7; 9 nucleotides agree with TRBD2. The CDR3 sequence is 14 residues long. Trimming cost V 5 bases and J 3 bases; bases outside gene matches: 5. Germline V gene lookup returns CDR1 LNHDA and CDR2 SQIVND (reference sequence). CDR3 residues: CASSPTSGIYEQYF. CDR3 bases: TGTGCCAGTAGTCCGACTAGCGGAATCTACGAGCAGTACTTC.

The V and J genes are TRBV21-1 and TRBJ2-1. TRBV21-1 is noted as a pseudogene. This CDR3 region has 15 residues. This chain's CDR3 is CASSKGSRVANEQFF. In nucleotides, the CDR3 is TGTGCCAGCAGCAAAGGGTCTAGGGTTGCGAATGAGCAGTTCTTC.

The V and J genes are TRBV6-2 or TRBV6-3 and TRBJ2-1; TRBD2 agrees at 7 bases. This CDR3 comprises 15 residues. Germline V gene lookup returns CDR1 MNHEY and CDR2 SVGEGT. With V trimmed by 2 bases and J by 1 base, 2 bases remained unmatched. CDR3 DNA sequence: TGTGCCAGCAGTTACGACGGGAGGTCCTACAATGAGCAGTTCTTC. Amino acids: CASSYDGRSYNEQFF.

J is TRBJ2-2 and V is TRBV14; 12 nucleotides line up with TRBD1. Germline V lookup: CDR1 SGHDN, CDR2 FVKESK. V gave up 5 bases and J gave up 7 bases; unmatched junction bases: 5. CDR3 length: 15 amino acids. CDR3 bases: TGTGCCAGCAGCTGGGGACAGGGGGCCCTCGGGGAGCTGTTTTTT. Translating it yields CASSWGQGALGELFF. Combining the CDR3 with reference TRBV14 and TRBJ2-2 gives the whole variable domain EAGVTQFPSHSVIEKGQTVTLRCDPISGHDNLYWYRRVMGKEIKFLLHFVKESKQDESGMPNNRFLAERTGGTYSTLKVQPAELEDSGVYFCASSWGQGALGELFFGEGSRLTVL.

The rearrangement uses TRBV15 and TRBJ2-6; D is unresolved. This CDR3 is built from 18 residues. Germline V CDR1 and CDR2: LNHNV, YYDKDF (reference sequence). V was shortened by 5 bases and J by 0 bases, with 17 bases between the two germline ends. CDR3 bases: TGTGCCACCAGCTCCCCCAAATTGGGCAGCTCTGGGGCCAACGTCCTGACTTTC. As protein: CATSSPKLGSSGANVLTF.

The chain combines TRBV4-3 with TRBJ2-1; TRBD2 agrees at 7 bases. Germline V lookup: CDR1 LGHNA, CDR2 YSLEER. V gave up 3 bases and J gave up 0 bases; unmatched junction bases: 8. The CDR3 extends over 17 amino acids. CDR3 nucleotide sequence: TGCGCCAGCAGCCATGCCCCAGCGGGGAACTCCTACAATGAGCAGTTCTTC. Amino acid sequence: CASSHAPAGNSYNEQFF.

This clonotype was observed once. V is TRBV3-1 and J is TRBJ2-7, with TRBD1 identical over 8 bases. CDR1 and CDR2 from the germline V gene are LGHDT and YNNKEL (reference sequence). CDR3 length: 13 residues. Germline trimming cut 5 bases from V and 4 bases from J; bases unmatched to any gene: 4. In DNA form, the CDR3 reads TGTGCCAGCAGCTGGGGACAGGAATACGAGCAGTACTTC. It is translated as CASSWGQEYEQYF.

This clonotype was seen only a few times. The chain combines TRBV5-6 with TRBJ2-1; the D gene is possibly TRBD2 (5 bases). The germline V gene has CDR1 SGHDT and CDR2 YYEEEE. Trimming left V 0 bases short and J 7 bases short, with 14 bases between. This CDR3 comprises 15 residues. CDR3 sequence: CASSLVGGGGNEQFF. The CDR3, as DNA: TGTGCCAGCAGCTTGGTAGGCGGAGGCGGGAATGAGCAGTTCTTC.

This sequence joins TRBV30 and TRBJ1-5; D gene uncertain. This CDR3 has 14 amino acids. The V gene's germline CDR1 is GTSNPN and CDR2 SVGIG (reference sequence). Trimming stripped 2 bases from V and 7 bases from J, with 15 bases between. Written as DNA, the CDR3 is TGTGCCTGGAGTTCGTCGCACGGCGGACAGCCCCAGCATTTT. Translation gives CAWSSSHGGQPQHF.

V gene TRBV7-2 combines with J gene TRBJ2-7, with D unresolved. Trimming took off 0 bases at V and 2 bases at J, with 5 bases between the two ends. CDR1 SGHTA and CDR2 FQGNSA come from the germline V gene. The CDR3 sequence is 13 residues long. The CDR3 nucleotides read TGTGCCAGCAGCTTAGCAGAGACCTACGAGCAGTACTTC. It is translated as CASSLAETYEQYF.